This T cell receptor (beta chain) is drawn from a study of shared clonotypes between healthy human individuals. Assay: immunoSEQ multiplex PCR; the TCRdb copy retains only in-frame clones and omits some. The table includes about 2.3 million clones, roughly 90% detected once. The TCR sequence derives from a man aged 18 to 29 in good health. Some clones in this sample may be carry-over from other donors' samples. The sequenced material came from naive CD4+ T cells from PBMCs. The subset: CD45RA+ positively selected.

The CDR3 nucleotides read TGTGCCAGCTCACCACCGAATGGGGCTGAGTTCTTC. Protein sequence: CASSPPNGAEFF. The chain links TRBV18 to TRBJ2-1; a weak D match, TRBD1 (5 bases). The V end lost 0 bases, the J end lost 14 bases, and 11 bases lay between the germline ends. Germline loops: CDR1 KGHSH, CDR2 LQKENI. CDR3 length: 12 residues.